Below, 24 T cell receptor beta chains from the same sample are listed, as sequenced in a study of cytotoxic CD8 clonotypes in ibrutinib-treated CLL. Profiling relied on immunoSEQ multiplex PCR, and the TCRdb table lists in-frame clones only, not all of them. The sample contains 60,000 to 75,000 clones, 90% of which appear only once. The starting material was PBMCs, obtained after 12 months of ibrutinib treatment. These receptors all come from a human donor with chronic lymphocytic leukemia.

The chain couples TRBV29-1 to TRBJ2-7, with D perhaps being TRBD1 or TRBD2 (5 bases each). V was cut by 5 bases and J by 2 bases, with 19 bases left in between. CDR1 and CDR2 (germline): SQVTM, ANQGSEA. The CDR3 is made up of 15 amino acids. CDR3 region: CSVTHGTLGPYEQYF. In DNA form, the CDR3 reads TGCAGCGTTACCCACGGGACCCTGGGACCCTACGAGCAGTACTTC.

This chain connects TRBV6-1 to TRBJ2-7; D gene unclear. CDR1 is MNHNS, CDR2 SASEGT, per germline. Trimming took 6 bases from V and 4 from J, leaving 7 bases between them. The CDR3 is 11 residues long. The DNA of the CDR3 is TGTGCCAGCAGCCGAGATTACGAGCAGTACTTC. It translates to CASSRDYEQYF.

The V and J genes are TRBV18 and TRBJ2-7, with 7 positions matching TRBD1. Germline lookup yields CDR1 KGHSH and CDR2 LQKENI. This CDR3 contains 14 residues. The V gene end was trimmed by 3 bases and the J gene end by 6 bases; junction bases not matched to a gene: 8. The DNA for the CDR3 is TGTGCCAGCTCACCTGAGGGGACAGAACGCGAGCAGTACTTC. It is translated as CASSPEGTEREQYF.

The genes are TRBV6-1 and TRBJ1-2, with D maybe TRBD1 (6 bases). V gave up 5 bases and J gave up 2 bases, with 9 bases separating them. Germline CDR1 MNHNS, CDR2 SASEGT. There are 13 residues in the CDR3. The CDR3 nucleotides are TGTGCCAGCAGTCGGACAGAGAACTATGGCTACACCTTC. It is translated as CASSRTENYGYTF.

The J gene is TRBJ2-7, the V gene TRBV19; 8 bases are a match to TRBD2. The V gene end was trimmed by 5 bases and the J gene end by 9 bases; junction bases not matched to a gene: 3. This CDR3 comprises 11 residues. Germline CDR1 reads LNHDA; CDR2 reads SQIVND (reference sequence). CDR3 amino acids: CASSEGLAQYF. The CDR3 DNA is TGTGCCAGTAGTGAAGGACTAGCGCAGTACTTC.

This chain links TRBV7-3 with TRBJ2-5, with D possibly being TRBD1 or TRBD2 (5 bases each). The CDR3 consists of 17 residues. Germline V gives CDR1 SGHTA, CDR2 FQGTGA. V lost 5 bases and J lost 1, with 20 bases in between. CDR3 loop: CASSTNPGPHTQETQYF. For the CDR3, the DNA is TGTGCCAGCAGCACAAACCCGGGACCGCATACCCAAGAGACCCAGTACTTC.

J is TRBJ2-2 and V is TRBV18, with D unclear. This CDR3 comprises 14 residues. Trimming stripped 4 bases from V and 5 bases from J, with 11 bases between. Germline V CDR1 and CDR2: KGHSH, LQKENI. The CDR3 is CASSLRSDTGELFF. The CDR3 coding sequence is TGTGCCAGCTCACTCCGAAGTGATACCGGGGAGCTGTTTTTT.

In its sample, this clone was seen once. The chain recombines TRBV7-9 with TRBJ2-1; D ambiguous. The CDR3 is 15 residues long. V lost 2 bases, J lost 0 bases, and 8 bases lay in between. Germline lookup yields CDR1 SEHNR and CDR2 FQNEAQ (reference sequence). As DNA, the CDR3 is TGTGCCAGCAGCTTATACGGCGGCTCCTACAATGAGCAGTTCTTC. The encoded protein is CASSLYGGSYNEQFF.

The CDR3 is CASSLPSGSQEQYF. CDR3 bases: TGTGCCAGCTCCCTCCCTAGCGGGAGTCAAGAGCAGTACTTC. This rearrangement joins TRBV18 to TRBJ2-7; 10 bases fit TRBD2. CDR1 is KGHSH and CDR2 is LQKENI in the germline V gene. The J segment lost 7 bases and the V segment lost 6 bases, leaving 9 bases of the junction unmatched. The length of the CDR3 is 14 residues.

The chain employs TRBV5-5 and TRBJ2-1; D gene ambiguous. The germline V gene has CDR1 SGHKS and CDR2 YYEKEE (reference sequence). Trimming pared 0 bases from V and 2 bases from J, leaving 15 bases between. The CDR3 is 17 amino acids. The chain's CDR3 is CASSLAGSPMPYNEQFF. The CDR3 nucleotides are TGTGCCAGCAGCTTGGCCGGTTCCCCAATGCCCTACAATGAGCAGTTCTTC.

The rearrangement links TRBV28 to TRBJ2-2; TRBD2 is a possible D gene (5 bases). V was pared by 8 bases and J by 7 bases, with 29 bases between. The CDR3 totals 18 residues. The germline V gene has CDR1 MDHEN and CDR2 SYDVKM. The CDR3 sequence: CASYRAGWGRGALGELFF. CDR3 sequence (DNA): TGTGCCAGCTACCGGGCCGGGTGGGGTCGGGGTGCGCTCGGGGAGCTGTTTTTT.

The V and J genes are TRBV9 and TRBJ2-3; 11 bases agree with TRBD2. The CDR3 spans 17 residues. After removal of 4 bases from V and 0 bases from J, the junction contained 7 bases not matched to a gene. Germline CDR1 reads SGDLS; CDR2 reads YYNGEE. CDR3 coding DNA: TGTGCCAGCAGCCGAGGTAGGACTAGCGGGAGCACAGATACGCAGTATTTT. It is translated as CASSRGRTSGSTDTQYF.

The rearrangement joins TRBV7-9 to TRBJ2-1, with D possibly being TRBD2 (6 bases). CDR3 size: 15 residues. Germline V lookup: CDR1 SEHNR, CDR2 FQNEAQ (reference sequence). CDR3 loop: CSPYPGEASYNEQFF. The CDR3 DNA sequence: TGTTCACCCTACCCGGGAGAGGCGTCCTACAATGAGCAGTTCTTC.

The V and J genes are TRBV6-5 and TRBJ1-5; 7 bases align to TRBD1. Looked up from germline, CDR1 is MNHEY and CDR2 is SVGAGI. J was trimmed by 7 bases and V by 7 bases; bases with no gene match: 10. The CDR3 totals 14 residues. CDR3 DNA sequence: TGTGCCAGCAAGGGAGGGGGCTTATGGCAGCCCCAGCATTTT. It specifies CASKGGGLWQPQHF.

The chain carries TRBV7-6 and TRBJ2-7; 9 bases line up with TRBD1. This CDR3 has 12 residues. The germline gives CDR1 SGHVS, CDR2 FNYEAQ. Trimming took 1 base from V and 12 from J; bases not matched to a gene: 4. The CDR3 DNA reads TGTGCCAGCAGCTTAGTGGGACAGGGACTGTACTTC. This codes for CASSLVGQGLYF.

The chain couples TRBV19 to TRBJ2-7; the D call may be TRBD1 or TRBD2 (5 bases each). Germline V gene data show CDR1 as LNHDA and CDR2 as SQIVND (reference sequence). Trimming took 5 bases from V and 2 from J, leaving 10 bases between them. CDR3 length equals 13 residues. The DNA of the CDR3 is TGTGCCAGTAGTTGGGACCGTACCTACGAGCAGTACTTC. It encodes CASSWDRTYEQYF. The whole variable domain, remainder taken from reference TRBV19 and TRBJ2-7, is DGGITQSPKYLFRKEGQNVTLSCEQNLNHDAMYWYRQDPGQGLRLIYYSQIVNDFQKGDIAEGYSVSREKKESFPLTVTSAQKNPTAFYLCASSWDRTYEQYFGPGTRLTVT.

V gene TRBV7-9 combines with J gene TRBJ2-7; possible D gene TRBD1, 6 bases. The CDR3 has 15 residues. The germline CDR1 and CDR2 sequences are SEHNR and FQNEAQ (reference sequence). The V end was cut by 1 base, the J end by 1 base, with 11 bases between. This CDR3 is CASSLVPGQSYEQYF. DNA of the CDR3: TGTGCCAGCAGCTTAGTTCCCGGACAGTCCTACGAGCAGTACTTC.

This chain connects TRBV2 to TRBJ1-5; 9 positions agree with TRBD1. The length of the CDR3 is 16 residues. The V and J ends lost 5 bases and 5 bases, in that order; junction bases with no gene match: 10. Germline lookup yields CDR1 SNHLY and CDR2 FYNNEI. CDR3 bases: TGTGCCAGCAGTCCCCGGACAGGGGACAGATATCAGCCCCAGCATTTT. This translates into CASSPRTGDRYQPQHF.

The table lists this clone with a few counts. The gene calls are TRBV29-1 and TRBJ2-7; D is undetermined. In germline, CDR1 is SQVTM, CDR2 ANQGSEA. This CDR3 is 13 amino acids long. V was cut by 4 bases and J by 6 bases, with 16 bases left in between. DNA of the CDR3: TGCAGCGTTGCAACAATAGGGAACGGCGAGCAGTACTTC. Protein sequence: CSVATIGNGEQYF.

This clone has only a few counts. V gene TRBV28 combines with J gene TRBJ2-2, with 7 bases identical to TRBD1. After removal of 6 bases from V and 6 bases from J, the junction contained 13 bases not matched to a gene. Germline values: CDR1 MDHEN, CDR2 SYDVKM. This CDR3 has 16 residues. The chain's CDR3 is CASSITGVGFAGELFF. CDR3 nucleotide sequence: TGTGCCAGCAGCATAACAGGGGTGGGGTTCGCCGGGGAGCTGTTTTTT.

The rearrangement links TRBV19 to TRBJ2-6; 11 bases are a match to TRBD2. The ends lost 6 bases at V and 0 bases at J; junction bases unmatched: 7. The CDR3 sequence is 18 residues long. Germline V lookup: CDR1 LNHDA, CDR2 SQIVND (reference sequence). CDR3 sequence: CASSWTSGSRSGANVLTF. The CDR3 coding sequence is TGTGCCAGTAGCTGGACTAGCGGGTCCCGCTCTGGGGCCAACGTCCTGACTTTC.

J is TRBJ2-7 and V is TRBV11-3; D could derive from TRBD1 or TRBD2 (5 bases each). Germline V CDR1 and CDR2: SGHNT, YENEEA. V was cut by 5 bases and J by 7 bases, with 21 bases left in between. This CDR3 contains 15 residues. The DNA of the CDR3 is TGTGCCAGCAGCGACCGGGACCAAGCCGGCCGTGAGCAGTACTTC. Amino acids: CASSDRDQAGREQYF.

The chain links TRBV6-5 to TRBJ2-2; D not certain. This CDR3 has 15 amino acids. The ends were cut back, 2 bases at V and 9 bases at J, with 16 bases in the middle. Germline CDR1 MNHEY, CDR2 SVGAGI. CDR3 sequence reads: CASSYGKGAPRELFF. DNA for the CDR3: TGTGCCAGCAGTTACGGTAAGGGCGCGCCGAGGGAGCTGTTTTTT.

The CDR3 DNA sequence: TGTGCCAGCAGCTTGCCAGACTCCTACAATGAGCAGTTCTTC. Its translation is CASSLPDSYNEQFF. This chain connects TRBV7-3 to TRBJ2-1; D remains ambiguous. Germline V gene lookup returns CDR1 SGHTA and CDR2 FQGTGA. V was pared by 3 bases and J by 0 bases, with 6 bases between. This CDR3 spans 14 amino acids.